This TCR beta chain was sequenced during a study of CD8+CD57+ T cells in acquired aplastic anemia. Study results and limitations: No significant difference in CD8+ Simpson's diversity was found between patients and controls.

Patients chosen for sequencing had shown CD8+CD57+ cell expansion by flow cytometry. This clonotype has ten or more counts. Its antigen is unidentified. The germline V gene encodes CDR1 MNHNY and CDR2 SVGAGI (reference sequence). The V and J ends lost 5 bases and 7 bases, in that order; junction bases with no gene match: 6. There are 15 residues in the CDR3. According to the study, genomic DNA was the template for TCR beta VDJ and CDR3 profiling. MiXCR, run by TCRdb on the reads, gives a single entry per CDR3 protein. This table has about 290,000 distinct CDR3 sequences, about three fifths appearing once.

This chain uses TRBV6-6 with TRBJ1-4; 11 bases are a match to TRBD1. The sequencing sample was made of sorted CD4+, CD8+, or CD8+CD57+ T cells (not recorded which) from PBMCs. This receptor was identified in a human donor with aplastic anemia. The CDR3 bases are TGTGCCAGCAGTACCGGACAGGGGGCTTTTGAAAAACTGTTTTTT. Protein: CASSTGQGAFEKLFF.